These 17 T cell receptor beta chains were all obtained from the same sample, sequenced in a study of cytomegalovirus exposure and HLA in healthy donors. PCR employed 60 Vbeta and 13 Jbeta primers. The data were produced by immunoSEQ multiplex PCR, yet TCRdb's version contains in-frame clones alone and is incomplete. The table includes about 280,000 clones, about 90% detected once. Material for sequencing was PBMCs. These receptors originate from a woman aged 18-30 years in good health and CMV-seronegative.

The CDR3 loop reads CASSYQATNEKLFF. The CDR3 DNA sequence: TGTGCCAGCAGCTATCAGGCAACTAATGAAAAACTGTTTTTT. J is TRBJ1-4 and V is TRBV6-1; no reliable D call. CDR1 and CDR2 (germline): MNHNS, SASEGT. With 6 bases removed from V and 0 bases from J, the gap between germline ends came to 8 bases. CDR3 length: 14 amino acids.

This chain uses TRBV13 with TRBJ1-4, with no clear D. The CDR3 runs to 12 residues. Trimming cost V 0 bases and J 7 bases, with 3 bases left between them. Germline loops: CDR1 PRHDT, CDR2 FYEKMQ (reference sequence). CDR3 DNA sequence: TGTGCCAGCAGCTTAGGCATTGAAAAACTGTTTTTT. This gives the protein CASSLGIEKLFF. Looking up the rest from reference TRBV13 and TRBJ1-4 gives the full variable domain: AAGVIQSPRHLIKEKRETATLKCYPIPRHDTVYWYQQGPGQDPQFLISFYEKMQSDKGSIPDRFSAQQFSDYHSELNMSSLELGDSALYFCASSLGIEKLFFGSGTQLSVL.

The V call is TRBV6-1, the J call TRBJ1-2; 7 bases are shared with TRBD1. Germline V CDR1 and CDR2: MNHNS, SASEGT. This CDR3 is 12 amino acids long. V lost 7 bases, J lost 8 bases, and 7 bases stayed unmatched. The CDR3 DNA reads TGTGCCAGCATGAAGGCGACAGGGGGCTACACCTTC. Protein sequence: CASMKATGGYTF.

V is TRBV9 and J is TRBJ1-2; no clear D. The CDR3 loop spans 16 amino acids. Between the trimmed V and J ends, which lost 0 bases and 4 bases, there was a span of 16 bases. The germline gives CDR1 SGDLS, CDR2 YYNGEE. In DNA, the CDR3 is TGTGCCAGCAGCGTAGTAAGCAACCCGGGAGGCTATGGCTACACCTTC. Amino acids: CASSVVSNPGGYGYTF.

The V gene is TRBV19, the J gene TRBJ1-1, with 10 bases that match TRBD1. The germline CDR1 and CDR2 sequences are LNHDA and SQIVND (reference sequence). There are 17 residues in the CDR3. V dropped 6 bases and J dropped 6; count of bases not matched to a gene: 16. CDR3 sequence (DNA): TGTGCCAGTAGCAGAGGACAGGGGGATTATTGGTACCCTGAAGCTTTCTTT. Amino acid sequence: CASSRGQGDYWYPEAFF.

In this sample, this clone turned up once. In nucleotides, the CDR3 is TGTGCCAGCAGTGGGACATATCAAGAGACCCAGTACTTC. Residues: CASSGTYQETQYF. V and J are TRBV6-1 and TRBJ2-5, with D possibly TRBD1 on 5 matching bases. The ends were cut back, 4 bases at V and 2 bases at J, with 8 bases in the middle. The CDR3 runs to 13 residues. Germline assignment: CDR1 MNHNS and CDR2 SASEGT.

The chain has TRBV30 and TRBJ1-5; perhaps TRBD1 as D (6 bases). The CDR3 length is 13 residues. V was shortened by 2 bases and J by 4 bases, with 9 bases between the two germline ends. Germline CDR1 reads GTSNPN; CDR2 reads SVGIG (reference sequence). The CDR3 spells CAWSLRGNQPQHF. For the CDR3, the DNA is TGTGCCTGGAGTTTAAGGGGGAATCAGCCCCAGCATTTT.

This clone was seen a few times. The gene calls are TRBV5-4 and TRBJ2-7, with D possibly matching TRBD1 (5 bases). CDR3 size: 13 residues. V dropped 0 bases and J dropped 1 base, with 5 bases sitting between them. Germline V gene lookup returns CDR1 SGHNT and CDR2 YYREEE (reference sequence). The CDR3 reads CASSLEGSYEQYF. The CDR3 DNA follows: TGTGCCAGCAGCTTGGAGGGGTCCTACGAGCAGTACTTC.

This rearrangement joins TRBV2 to TRBJ2-7; TRBD2 might be the D (7 bases). Trimming took off 9 bases at V and 5 bases at J, with 14 bases between the two ends. Germline CDR1 is SNHLY and CDR2 is FYNNEI. This CDR3 is built from 12 residues. The DNA of the CDR3 is TGTGCCAGTACGGGGGGCCCAGACGAGCAGTACTTC. This gives the protein CASTGGPDEQYF.

A word on this clone: Other nucleotide sequences in the sample specify the same CDR3. The V call is TRBV5-1, the J call TRBJ1-6; 7 nucleotides match TRBD1. This CDR3 has 15 amino acids. Per the germline V gene, CDR1 is SGHRS and CDR2 is YFSETQ. V shed 0 bases, J shed 6 bases, and the junction held 3 bases outside the gene matches. Here the CDR3 DNA reads TGCGCCAGCAGCTTGGGGGCAGGGGGTAATTCACCCCTCCACTTT. Residues: CASSLGAGGNSPLHF.

The chain employs TRBV27 and TRBJ1-6; 7 bases match TRBD1. The CDR3 is 13 amino acids. Trimming at V came to 5 bases and at J to 10 bases, leaving 5 bases not matched to a gene. CDR1 MNHEY and CDR2 SMNVEV come from the germline V gene (reference sequence). CDR3 bases: TGTGCCAGCAGTCCCCGACAGGGATCACCCCTCCACTTT. Residues: CASSPRQGSPLHF.

The chain couples TRBV6-5 to TRBJ2-7; 10 bases match TRBD1. CDR1 MNHEY and CDR2 SVGAGI come from the germline V gene. CDR3 length: 14 residues. V dropped 4 bases and J dropped 7; count of bases not matched to a gene: 7. The DNA for the CDR3 is TGTGCCAGCAGTTCCGGGACAGGGGCTGGAGAGCAGTACTTC. It specifies CASSSGTGAGEQYF.

Remarks on this clone: One junction end disagrees with the germline gene, perhaps due to a read error. The genes are TRBV7-3 and TRBJ2-3, with a tentative D call TRBD2 (5 bases). The germline V gene encodes CDR1 SGHTA and CDR2 FQGTGA. This CDR3 is built from 16 residues. The CDR3 sequence: CASSLTGLYTGDTQYF. The CDR3 DNA reads as TGTGCCAGCAGCCTAACTGGACTCTACACGGGGGATACGCAGTATTTT.

The genes are TRBV13 and TRBJ2-3; no clear D gene. V lost 3 bases and J 2 bases, leaving 12 bases between the germline ends. Germline-derived CDR1 and CDR2 are PRHDT and FYEKMQ (reference sequence). The CDR3 spans 15 residues. The chain's CDR3 is CASSFYDSSTDTQYF. Written as DNA, the CDR3 is TGTGCCAGCAGCTTTTATGACTCATCCACAGATACGCAGTATTTT.

The chain combines TRBV5-1 with TRBJ2-3, with a possible D match to TRBD2 (5 bases). V lost 0 bases to trimming and J lost 3 bases, with 14 bases between them. Germline CDR1 and CDR2: SGHRS and YFSETQ. This CDR3 has 16 residues. CDR3 region: CASSLEPAGGTDTQYF. In DNA form, the CDR3 reads TGCGCCAGCAGCTTGGAACCTGCGGGCGGAACAGATACGCAGTATTTT. Combining the CDR3 with reference TRBV5-1 and TRBJ2-3 gives the whole variable domain KAGVTQTPRYLIKTRGQQVTLSCSPISGHRSVSWYQQTPGQGLQFLFEYFSETQRNKGNFPGRFSGRQFSNSRSEMNVSTLELGDSALYLCASSLEPAGGTDTQYFGPGTRLTVL.

As DNA, the CDR3 is TGTGCCAGCGGGAGGGGCGGCACAGATACGCAGTATTTT. Residues: CASGRGGTDTQYF. This chain links TRBV7-9 with TRBJ2-3; TRBD2 agrees at 7 bases. This CDR3 spans 13 amino acids. CDR1 is SEHNR and CDR2 is FQNEAQ in the germline V gene (reference sequence). Trimming cost V 8 bases and J 1 base; bases outside gene matches: 3.

This clone was observed a single time. This rearrangement joins TRBV6-5 to TRBJ1-2, with 8 bases matching TRBD1. Germline V gene lookup returns CDR1 MNHEY and CDR2 SVGAGI. The V segment lost 2 bases and the J segment 3 bases; nucleotides outside the gene matches: 2. The CDR3 is made up of 14 amino acids. The CDR3 region is CASSYTGGDYGYTF. CDR3 DNA: TGTGCCAGCAGTTACACAGGGGGTGACTATGGCTACACCTTC.